The 2 T cell receptor beta chains below were found in one sample sequenced in a study of glioma-infiltrating T cells. The iRepertoire nested amplicon-rescue multiplex PCR amplified TCR alpha and beta CDR3s from RNA. One entry per CDR3 protein results from TCRdb running MiXCR on the multiplex PCR reads. The data show approximately 190,000 distinct CDR3 sequences, 32% seen once. The sequencing sample was made of glioma tissue, nonneoplastic brain tissue, or PBMCs (not recorded which). The receptors originated from a human donor with low-grade glioma or glioblastoma, undergoing nonglioma brain surgery, or in good health (not recorded which).

V is TRBV20-1 and J is TRBJ2-7, with TRBD1 identical over 10 bases. Germline V gene lookup returns CDR1 DFQATT and CDR2 SNEGSKA (reference sequence). The junction had 4 bases not matched to a gene; V was cut back by 0 bases and J by 2 bases. The CDR3 extends over 15 amino acids. CDR3 sequence (DNA): TGCAGTGCTAGAGATGGGGACAGGGGAACCTACGAGCAGTACTTC. As protein: CSARDGDRGTYEQYF.

This clonotype was observed a few times. V is TRBV5-1 and J is TRBJ1-2; D is ambiguous. Looked up from germline, CDR1 is SGHRS and CDR2 is YFSETQ. V was clipped by 5 bases and J by 0 bases, with 8 bases between them. The CDR3 has 13 amino acids. This chain's CDR3 is CASRSGTNYGYTF. The CDR3 region has the DNA TGCGCCAGCAGATCGGGGACTAACTATGGCTACACCTTC.